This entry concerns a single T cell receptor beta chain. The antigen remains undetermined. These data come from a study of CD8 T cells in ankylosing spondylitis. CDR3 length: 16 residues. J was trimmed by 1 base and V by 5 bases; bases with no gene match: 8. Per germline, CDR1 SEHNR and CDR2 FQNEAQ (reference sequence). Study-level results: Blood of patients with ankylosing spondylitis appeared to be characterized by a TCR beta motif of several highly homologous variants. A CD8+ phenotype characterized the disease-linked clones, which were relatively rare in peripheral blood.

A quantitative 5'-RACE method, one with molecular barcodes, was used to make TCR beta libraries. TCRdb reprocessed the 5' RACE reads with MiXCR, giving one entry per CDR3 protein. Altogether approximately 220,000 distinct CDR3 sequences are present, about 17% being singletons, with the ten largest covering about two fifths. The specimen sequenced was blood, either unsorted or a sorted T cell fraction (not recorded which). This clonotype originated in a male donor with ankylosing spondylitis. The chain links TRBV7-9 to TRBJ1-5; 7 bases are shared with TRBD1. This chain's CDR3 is CASSRLDRISNQPQHF. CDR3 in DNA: TGTGCCAGCAGCCGCCTGGACAGGATAAGCAATCAGCCCCAGCATTTT.